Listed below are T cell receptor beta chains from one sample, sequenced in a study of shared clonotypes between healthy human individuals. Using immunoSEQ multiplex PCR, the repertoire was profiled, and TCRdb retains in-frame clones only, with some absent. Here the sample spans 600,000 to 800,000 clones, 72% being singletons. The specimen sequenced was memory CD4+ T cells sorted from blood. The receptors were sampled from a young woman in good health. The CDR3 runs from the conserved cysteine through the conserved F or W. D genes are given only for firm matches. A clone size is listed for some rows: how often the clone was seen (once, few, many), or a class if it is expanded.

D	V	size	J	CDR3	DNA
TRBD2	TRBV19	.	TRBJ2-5	CASSAGPSASGRRAGTQYF	TGTGCCAGTAGTGCTGGCCCCTCCGCTAGCGGGAGACGGGCAGGGACCCAGTACTTC
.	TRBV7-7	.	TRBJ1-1	CASSSLHGTEAFF	TGTGCCAGCAGCTCCCTTCATGGCACTGAAGCTTTCTTT
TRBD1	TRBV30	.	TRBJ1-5	CAWAAGGTSQPQHF	TGTGCCTGGGCAGCAGGGGGGACAAGTCAGCCCCAGCATTTT
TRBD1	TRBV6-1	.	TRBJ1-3	CASLHLQGAGNTIYF	TGTGCCAGCCTTCATCTACAGGGGGCTGGAAACACCATATATTTT
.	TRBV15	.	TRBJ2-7	CATSRQGGYYEQYF	TGTGCCACCAGCAGACAGGGGGGATATTACGAGCAGTACTTC
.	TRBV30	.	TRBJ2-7	CAWNPGQGLNEQYF	TGTGCCTGGAATCCGGGGCAGGGCTTAAACGAGCAGTACTTC
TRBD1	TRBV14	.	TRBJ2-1	CASSQYTQGNNEQFF	TGTGCCAGCAGCCAATATACACAGGGGAACAATGAGCAGTTCTTC
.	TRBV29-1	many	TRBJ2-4	CSAWGGGATDIQYF	TGCAGCGCATGGGGAGGGGGAGCCACAGACATTCAGTACTTC
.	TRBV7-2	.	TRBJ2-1	CASSNRPGDEQFF	TGTGCCAGCAGCAACCGACCCGGGGATGAGCAGTTCTTC
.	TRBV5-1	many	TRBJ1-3	CASSAGLTSGNTIYF	TGCGCCAGCAGCGCCGGACTCACCTCTGGAAACACCATATATTTT
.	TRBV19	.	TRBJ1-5	CASSSREIDQPQHF	TGTGCCAGTTCTAGCAGGGAAATAGATCAGCCCCAGCATTTT
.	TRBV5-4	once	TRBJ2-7	CASSLAGGGLYEQYF	TGTGCCAGCAGCTTGGCGGGTGGGGGACTCTACGAGCAGTACTTC
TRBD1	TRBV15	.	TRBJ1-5	CATSRDPNRGNQPQHF	TGTGCCACCAGCAGAGATCCAAACAGGGGTAATCAGCCCCAGCATTTT
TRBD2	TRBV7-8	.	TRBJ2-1	CASSTTSGSTYEQFF	TGTGCCAGCAGCACGACTAGCGGGAGTACTTATGAGCAGTTCTTC
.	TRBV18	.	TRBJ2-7	CASSATSSAYEQYF	TGTGCCAGCTCGGCTACTAGCTCCGCCTACGAGCAGTACTTC
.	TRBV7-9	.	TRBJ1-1	CASSHREQNTEAFF	TGTGCCAGCAGCCACAGGGAGCAGAACACTGAAGCTTTCTTT
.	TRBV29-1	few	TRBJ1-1	CSGEKGNTEAFF	TGCAGCGGGGAAAAGGGGAACACTGAAGCTTTCTTT
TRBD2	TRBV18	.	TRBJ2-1	CASRTSGRVISYNEQFF	TGTGCCAGCCGGACTAGCGGGAGGGTAATTTCCTACAATGAGCAGTTCTTC
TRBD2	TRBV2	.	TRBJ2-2	CASSSPWLAGAGELFF	TGTGCCAGCAGTTCACCCTGGCTAGCGGGTGCCGGGGAGCTGTTTTTT
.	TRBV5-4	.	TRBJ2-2	CASSSGNHRVKTGELFF	TGTGCCAGCAGCTCCGGGAATCACAGGGTAAAGACCGGGGAGCTGTTTTTT
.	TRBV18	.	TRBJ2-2	CASSRSLAQSGELFF	TGTGCCAGCTCAAGATCTCTAGCGCAATCCGGGGAGCTGTTTTTT
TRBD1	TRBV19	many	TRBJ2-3	CASSTDRVGTDTQYF	TGTGCCAGTAGTACCGACAGGGTAGGCACAGATACGCAGTATTTT
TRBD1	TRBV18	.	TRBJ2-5	CASSPLGRGLEETQYF	TGTGCCAGCTCACCCTTGGGCAGGGGGCTTGAAGAGACCCAGTACTTC
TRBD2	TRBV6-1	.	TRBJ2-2	CASRETSGFTGELFF	TGTGCCAGCAGGGAGACTAGCGGGTTCACCGGGGAGCTGTTTTTT
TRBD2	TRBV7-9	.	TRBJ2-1	CASSPGGTSGRYNEQFF	TGTGCCAGCAGCCCAGGGGGGACTAGCGGGAGGTACAATGAGCAGTTCTTC
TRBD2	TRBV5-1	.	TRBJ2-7	CASSWMPGLALDEQYF	TGCGCCAGCAGCTGGATGCCGGGACTAGCCTTGGACGAGCAGTACTTC
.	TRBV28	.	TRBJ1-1	CASGATGRIAEAFF	TGTGCCAGCGGGGCAACAGGGAGGATAGCTGAAGCTTTCTTT
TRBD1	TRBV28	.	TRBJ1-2	CASSRDRDYGYTF	TGTGCCAGCAGTCGGGACAGGGACTATGGCTACACCTTC
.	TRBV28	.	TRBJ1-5	CASELGLFSNQPQHF	TGTGCCAGTGAACTGGGACTGTTTAGCAATCAGCCCCAGCATTTT
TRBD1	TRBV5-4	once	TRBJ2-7	CASSSQGQGAPEQYF	TGTGCCAGCAGCTCCCAGGGACAGGGGGCTCCCGAGCAGTACTTC
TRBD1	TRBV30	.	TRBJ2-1	CAWSAGTGGEYEQFF	TGTGCCTGGAGTGCCGGGACAGGGGGCGAATATGAGCAGTTCTTC
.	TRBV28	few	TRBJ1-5	CASDDWQGFNQPQHF	TGTGCCAGCGATGATTGGCAGGGCTTTAATCAGCCCCAGCATTTT
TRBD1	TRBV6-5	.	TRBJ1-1	CASSKMDRVGSAFF	TGTGCCAGCAGTAAGATGGACAGGGTTGGGTCGGCTTTCTTT
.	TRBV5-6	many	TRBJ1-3	CASSWGRSSGNTIYF	TGTGCCAGCAGCTGGGGACGAAGCTCTGGAAACACCATATATTTT
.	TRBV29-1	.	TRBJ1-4	CSVAGATNEKLFF	TGCAGCGTTGCAGGGGCGACTAATGAAAAACTGTTTTTT
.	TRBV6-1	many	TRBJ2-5	CASSRIRNEETQYF	TGTGCCAGCAGTAGAATCAGGAACGAGGAGACCCAGTACTTC
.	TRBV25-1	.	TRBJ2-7	CASSEGGLSYEQYF	TGTGCCAGCAGTGAGGGGGGTTTATCCTACGAGCAGTACTTC
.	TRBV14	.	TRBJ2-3	CASSPTGGAVTDTQYF	TGTGCCAGCAGCCCAACAGGCGGGGCGGTCACAGATACGCAGTATTTT
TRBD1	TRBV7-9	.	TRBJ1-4	CASTPTGGYEKLFF	TGTGCCAGCACCCCGACAGGGGGTTATGAAAAACTGTTTTTT
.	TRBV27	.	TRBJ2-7	CASSFWDKSYEQYF	TGTGCCAGCAGTTTTTGGGACAAATCCTACGAGCAGTACTTC
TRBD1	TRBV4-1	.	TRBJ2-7	CASARPGQGRGEQYF	TGCGCCAGCGCCCGTCCGGGACAGGGCCGGGGTGAGCAGTACTTC